This T cell receptor (beta chain) was sequenced for a study of neoadjuvant nivolumab and ipilimumab in lung cancer. Overall study: The combination arm added day-1 ipilimumab 1 mg/kg to nivolumab 3 mg/kg on days 1, 15, 29. Broader study findings: From pretherapy to surgery, tumor richness and clonality rose with dual therapy. Only a single major-pathologic-response sample was available for clonality analysis. Resected tumors had greater TCR richness and clonality than uninvolved lung.

About this clone itself: Its antigen is unknown.

TCRdb keeps only in-frame clones here, not all; method: immunoSEQ multiplex PCR. The sample lists more than 8,500 clones; 70% to 80% were seen once. CDR1 and CDR2 (germline): SGHRS, YFSETQ. This CDR3 spans 13 amino acids. V lost 0 bases, J lost 1 base, and 4 bases lay in between. This sequence joins TRBV5-1 and TRBJ2-5; D uncertain. The sequence derives from an adult with non-small cell lung cancer. Some clones in this sample may be carry-over from other donors' samples. Material: tumor tissue, obtained after neoadjuvant nivolumab, alone or with ipilimumab, at or shortly before surgery. This CDR3 reads CASSLGGQETQYF. As DNA, the CDR3 is TGCGCCAGCAGCTTGGGAGGCCAAGAGACCCAGTACTTC.